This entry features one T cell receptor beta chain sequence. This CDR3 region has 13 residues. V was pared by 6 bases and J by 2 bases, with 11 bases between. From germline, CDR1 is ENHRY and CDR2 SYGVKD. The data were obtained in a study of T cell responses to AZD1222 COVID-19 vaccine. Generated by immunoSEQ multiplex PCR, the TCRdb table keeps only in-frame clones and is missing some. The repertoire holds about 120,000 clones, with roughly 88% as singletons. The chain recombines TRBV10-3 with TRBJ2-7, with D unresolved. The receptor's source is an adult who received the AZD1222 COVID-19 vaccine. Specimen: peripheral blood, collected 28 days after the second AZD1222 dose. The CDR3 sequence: CAIRQTDAYEQYF. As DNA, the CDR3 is TGTGCCATCAGACAAACGGATGCCTACGAGCAGTACTTC.